A selection of T cell receptor beta chains follows, all from one sample in a study of T cell responses to AZD1222 COVID-19 vaccine. TCRdb's table, derived via immunoSEQ multiplex PCR, lists solely in-frame clones and lacks some. The table includes about 150,000 clones, roughly 91% detected once. Sample: peripheral blood, taken 28 days after the second AZD1222 dose. These TCRs come from an adult who received the AZD1222 COVID-19 vaccine. The CDR3 runs from the conserved cysteine through the conserved F or W. D genes are given only for firm matches. Some rows mark clone size as missing; the rest say once, few, many or name a class of expanded clone.

D gene	clone size	V gene	J gene	CDR3 protein	CDR3 DNA
-	-	TRBV5-1	TRBJ2-7	CASSRWTAAYEQYF	TGCGCCAGCAGCAGATGGACGGCAGCCTACGAGCAGTACTTC
TRBD1	-	TRBV5-5	TRBJ1-2	CASSLVRDRGNYGYTF	TGTGCCAGCAGCTTGGTCCGGGACAGGGGTAACTATGGCTACACCTTC
-	few	TRBV6-1	TRBJ1-4	CASSERPPHATNEKLFF	TGTGCCAGCAGTGAAAGGCCGCCTCACGCAACTAATGAAAAACTGTTTTTT
-	-	TRBV11-2	TRBJ2-2	CASSLAHHLGELFF	TGTGCCAGCAGCTTAGCCCATCATCTAGGGGAGCTGTTTTTT
-	-	TRBV27	TRBJ2-7	CASSFPGATGSYEQYF	TGTGCCAGCAGTTTCCCCGGTGCTACGGGGTCCTACGAGCAGTACTTC
TRBD1	-	TRBV4-3	TRBJ2-3	CASSQDLGQGTDTQYF	TGCGCCAGCAGCCAAGATCTGGGACAGGGAACCGATACGCAGTATTTT
TRBD1	-	TRBV5-1	TRBJ1-4	CASSPGAGTDNEKLFF	TGCGCCAGCAGCCCGGGAGCCGGGACAGATAATGAAAAACTGTTTTTT
-	-	TRBV7-9	TRBJ2-1	CASSSDTNNEQFF	TGTGCCAGCAGCTCGGACACAAACAATGAGCAGTTCTTC
TRBD1	-	TRBV6-5	TRBJ2-7	CASSTKRTGRYEQYF	TGTGCCAGCAGTACCAAACGGACAGGGCGGTACGAGCAGTACTTC
-	-	TRBV3-1/TRBV3-2	TRBJ1-5	CASSQVTGSNQPQHF	TGTGCCAGCAGCCAAGTAACGGGTAGCAATCAGCCCCAGCATTTT